This is a list of T cell receptor beta chains from one sample in a study of cytomegalovirus exposure and HLA in healthy donors. Sequencing was performed with immunoSEQ multiplex PCR; in TCRdb, only in-frame clones are kept and a portion is missing. Seen here are some 130,000 clones, around 83% observed once, and the top ten hold less than 3%. The sequenced sample was PBMCs. The receptor set was obtained from a man in his fifties or sixties in good health and CMV-seronegative. Each CDR3 is given with its conserved first and last residue. A D gene is named only where the DNA matches it firmly. A clone size is listed for some rows: how often the clone was seen (once, few, many), or a class if it is expanded.

d_call j_call clone_size v_call cdr3_nt cdr3_aa
. TRBJ1-1 . TRBV5-1 TGCGCCAGCAGCTTGGACAGGCCCACTGAAGCTTTCTTT CASSLDRPTEAFF
TRBD1 TRBJ2-7 . TRBV27 TGTGCCAGCAGTTCCGGGACAGGGGTAGACGAGCAGTACTTC CASSSGTGVDEQYF
. TRBJ1-1 . TRBV5-1 TGCGCCAGCAGCTTGGAGGCTAGGGGGTTTAACACTGAAGCCTTCTTT CASSLEARGFNTEAFF
. TRBJ2-1 . TRBV4-2 TGTGCCAGCAGCAGGGACGGGGACACCCACAATGAGCAGTTCTTC CASSRDGDTHNEQFF
TRBD1 TRBJ2-7 . TRBV2 TGTGCCAGCAACAATCTCGGACAGGGGGGCGAGCAGTACTTC CASNNLGQGGEQYF
. TRBJ1-5 . TRBV27 TGTGCCAGCAGCTCCCGGGGAGCCCGGGGGCCCCAGCATTTT CASSSRGARGPQHF
. TRBJ1-1 . TRBV30 TGTGCCTGGAGTACACCCATGAACACTGAAGCTTTCTTT CAWSTPMNTEAFF
. TRBJ1-1 few TRBV6-5 TGTGCCAGCAGTTACTCCCAGGGGAACACTGAAGCTTTCTTT CASSYSQGNTEAFF
TRBD1 TRBJ1-2 . TRBV2 TGTGCCAGCAGGGGACAGGGGGCCCGTAACTATGGCTACACCTTC CASRGQGARNYGYTF
TRBD2 TRBJ2-3 . TRBV5-1 TGCGCCAGCAGCTGGACTAGCGGGGGGGATACGCAGTATTTT CASSWTSGGDTQYF
. TRBJ2-2 once TRBV12-5 TGTGCTAGTGGTTTGGTTTCTACCGGGGAGCTGTTTTTT CASGLVSTGELFF
. TRBJ1-2 . TRBV7-9 TGTGCCAGCAGCGCCAGCGGATTAGCTAACTATGGCTACACCTTC CASSASGLANYGYTF
. TRBJ1-1 . TRBV9 TGTGCCAGCAGCCCAGAGGGAACAGCTGGCACTGAAGCTTTCTTT CASSPEGTAGTEAFF
TRBD1 TRBJ1-6 . TRBV27 TGTGCCAGCAGGGGGACAGGGGCTTCACCCCTCCACTTT CASRGTGASPLHF
TRBD1 TRBJ1-6 . TRBV6-1 TGTGCCAGCAGTGAATATCAGGGGGTCTCTAATTCACCCCTCCACTTT CASSEYQGVSNSPLHF
. TRBJ1-6 . TRBV4-3 TGCGCCAGCAGCCAAGCAAGGGGTTCACCCCTCCACTTT CASSQARGSPLHF
. TRBJ2-5 . TRBV5-8 TGTGCCAGCAGCCTCAAGACAGCTCCGAACCAAGAGACCCAGTACTTC CASSLKTAPNQETQYF
. TRBJ2-5 few TRBV5-1 TGCGCCAGCAGCCCCGCGACTAGTACAGAGACCCAGTACTTC CASSPATSTETQYF